Below are 14 T cell receptor beta chains sequenced from a single sample in a study of control samples from healthy donors and cancer patients. Generated by immunoSEQ multiplex PCR, the TCRdb table keeps only in-frame clones and is missing some. The repertoire has 140,000 or so clones, about 94% of them found once; the top ten carry 12% to 15%. Source material: PBMCs. The receptors shown here come from a man in his fifties or sixties with colorectal cancer.

This clone appeared a few times. V gene TRBV27 combines with J gene TRBJ2-1; a possible D gene is TRBD1 (6 bases). The ends were cut back, 2 bases at V and 5 bases at J, with 7 bases in the middle. CDR3 length: 13 amino acids. The germline CDR1 and CDR2 sequences are MNHEY and SMNVEV (reference sequence). CDR3 DNA: TGTGCCAGCAGTTTACAGGGGAACAATGAGCAGTTCTTC. Translated: CASSLQGNNEQFF.

This chain uses TRBV6-5 with TRBJ1-3; D ambiguous. Germline lookup yields CDR1 MNHEY and CDR2 SVGAGI. V was clipped by 6 bases and J by 0 bases, with 9 bases between them. The CDR3 consists of 14 residues. The CDR3 DNA sequence: TGTGCCAGCAGCCTCGGGTACTCTGGAAACACCATATATTTT. Amino acids: CASSLGYSGNTIYF.

This chain joins TRBV5-6 and TRBJ2-5; D is unclear. V shed 0 bases and J shed 5 bases, with 8 bases lying between them. The germline V gene has CDR1 SGHDT and CDR2 YYEEEE. This CDR3 is built from 13 residues. CDR3 protein: CASSLVMPETQYF. The CDR3 DNA reads as TGTGCCAGCAGCTTGGTGATGCCGGAGACCCAGTACTTC.

The chain recombines TRBV14 with TRBJ1-2; D ambiguous. V was trimmed by 1 base and J by 4 bases, leaving 13 bases between them. This CDR3 is 15 amino acids long. The V gene's germline CDR1 is SGHDN and CDR2 FVKESK. CDR3 nucleotides: TGTGCCAGCAGCCAAGTACCCAGGATAGCCTATGGCTACACCTTC. It encodes CASSQVPRIAYGYTF.

This sequence joins TRBV7-9 and TRBJ2-5; 9 bases fit TRBD1. Germline CDR1 reads SEHNR; CDR2 reads FQNEAQ (reference sequence). J was trimmed by 4 bases and V by 5 bases; bases with no gene match: 8. The CDR3 has 15 residues. CDR3 sequence (DNA): TGTGCCAGCAGCGGCATGGGACAGGGAGGAGAGACCCAGTACTTC. Its translation: CASSGMGQGGETQYF.

CDR3 loop: CASSSRGQPQHF. CDR3 bases: TGTGCCAGTAGTTCCCGGGGGCAGCCCCAGCATTTT. The chain recombines TRBV19 with TRBJ1-5; D may be TRBD1 (5 bases). The V end was cut by 5 bases, the J end by 7 bases, with 9 bases between. This CDR3 spans 12 amino acids. The germline CDR1 and CDR2 sequences are LNHDA and SQIVND (reference sequence).

This chain connects TRBV19 to TRBJ2-2, with TRBD2 matching 7 bases. With V trimmed by 5 bases and J by 6 bases, 3 bases remained unmatched. The CDR3 has 13 amino acids. Germline V gives CDR1 LNHDA, CDR2 SQIVND (reference sequence). The CDR3 coding sequence is TGTGCCAGTAGTCCGGCGGGGGCCGGGGAGCTGTTTTTT. Protein sequence: CASSPAGAGELFF.

This clone occurred once. The V gene is TRBV4-3, the J gene TRBJ2-1, with 10 bases identical to TRBD2. V gave up 4 bases and J gave up 4 bases; unmatched junction bases: 4. Germline CDR1 and CDR2: LGHNA and YSLEER. The CDR3 runs 15 residues. This CDR3 reads CASSLASGGYNEQFF. The CDR3 region has the DNA TGCGCCAGCAGCCTTGCTAGCGGGGGTTACAATGAGCAGTTCTTC.

The J gene is TRBJ1-6, the V gene TRBV14, with TRBD1 matching over 9 bases. Germline lookup yields CDR1 SGHDN and CDR2 FVKESK. This CDR3 comprises 15 residues. V trimming: 7 bases; J trimming: 7 bases; junction bases outside the gene matches: 8. CDR3 DNA sequence: TGTGCCAGCAACCTAGGAGGGACAGGGAATTCACCCCTCCACTTT. Amino acid sequence: CASNLGGTGNSPLHF. The complete variable domain, with remaining parts taken from reference TRBV14 and TRBJ1-6, reads EAGVTQFPSHSVIEKGQTVTLRCDPISGHDNLYWYRRVMGKEIKFLLHFVKESKQDESGMPNNRFLAERTGGTYSTLKVQPAELEDSGVYFCASNLGGTGNSPLHFGNGTRLTVT.

This sequence joins TRBV5-4 and TRBJ1-6; D not certain. This CDR3 has 16 amino acids. Germline V gives CDR1 SGHNT, CDR2 YYREEE (reference sequence). V was shortened by 2 bases and J by 8 bases, with 17 bases between the two germline ends. The CDR3: CASSLRNTELYSPLHF. CDR3 bases: TGTGCCAGCAGCTTAAGGAATACGGAACTATATTCACCCCTCCACTTT.

The genes are TRBV6-5 and TRBJ1-5; unclear D gene. Trimming shortened V by 6 bases and J by 0 bases, and 12 bases separated the two germline ends. This CDR3 is built from 15 residues. CDR1 MNHEY and CDR2 SVGAGI come from the germline V gene. The CDR3 region is CASRVTPYSNQPQHF. In DNA, the CDR3 is TGTGCCAGCAGGGTGACACCGTATAGCAATCAGCCCCAGCATTTT.

The rearrangement joins TRBV19 to TRBJ1-1; D possibly corresponds to TRBD1 (5 bases). CDR3 length: 11 amino acids. V lost 10 bases to trimming and J lost 8 bases, with 14 bases between them. The germline V gene encodes CDR1 LNHDA and CDR2 SQIVND (reference sequence). CDR3 bases: TGTGCCACCGACCGGGACCGAGAAGCTTTCTTT. This encodes CATDRDREAFF.

V gene TRBV5-1 combines with J gene TRBJ2-7, with 12 bases lining up with TRBD1. CDR1 and CDR2 (germline): SGHRS, YFSETQ. V dropped 3 bases and J dropped 4; count of bases not matched to a gene: 5. The length of the CDR3 is 15 residues. The CDR3: CASSWGTGGGYEQYF. For the CDR3, the DNA is TGCGCCAGCAGCTGGGGGACAGGGGGCGGGTACGAGCAGTACTTC.

V and J are TRBV24-1 and TRBJ2-7; D is undetermined. This CDR3 has 13 amino acids. Trimming stripped 9 bases from V and 6 bases from J, with 17 bases between. Germline V gives CDR1 KGHDR, CDR2 SFDVKD. Here the CDR3 DNA reads TGTGCCACCTTAGGGTTTTCTCCCATCGAGCAGTACTTC. This gives the protein CATLGFSPIEQYF.